The 29 T cell receptor beta chains below all came from one sample that was sequenced in a study of blood T cells in healthy people across ages. Through a sample-barcoded 5' primer and a J-beta primer mix, a second PCR was run for roughly 6 to 11 cycles. Each CDR3 protein is one row after TCRdb ran MiXCR on the 5' RACE reads. Among about a million distinct CDR3 sequences listed, roughly 43% were seen once. The sequencing sample was made of blood. Receptors were obtained from a man aged 25-45 years in good health.

J is TRBJ1-1 and V is TRBV3-1, with TRBD1 matching over 9 bases. Germline assignment: CDR1 LGHDT and CDR2 YNNKEL (reference sequence). The trim removed 3 bases at V and 5 bases at J, leaving 7 bases unmatched. CDR3 size: 15 residues. CDR3 region: CASSHLTGGVTEAFF. The CDR3, as DNA: TGTGCCAGCAGCCATCTTACAGGGGGCGTAACTGAAGCTTTCTTT.

This clonotype was counted a few times. The V gene is TRBV12-3 or TRBV12-4, the J gene TRBJ1-5, with no clear D. The CDR3 loop spans 13 amino acids. V dropped 5 bases and J dropped 9 bases, with 14 bases sitting between them. The CDR3 protein is CASSARPQRPQHF. The CDR3 DNA reads TGTGCCAGCAGTGCCCGGCCTCAACGGCCCCAGCATTTT.

This clonotype has ten or more counts. This chain joins TRBV6-1 and TRBJ2-5; D may be TRBD1 or TRBD2 (5 bases each). Germline CDR1 MNHNS, CDR2 SASEGT. The CDR3 is 13 amino acids. V was clipped by 4 bases and J by 2 bases, with 8 bases between them. CDR3 residues: CASSVGEQETQYF. The CDR3 DNA is TGTGCCAGCAGTGTGGGGGAGCAAGAGACCCAGTACTTC.

A few counts support this clonotype. The chain recombines TRBV25-1 with TRBJ1-2; D call uncertain. Per germline, CDR1 MGHDK and CDR2 SYGVNS. The CDR3 runs 18 residues. Trimming removed 5 bases at V and 3 bases at J, with 25 bases between. The CDR3 region is CASSSPNLAGTPYYGYTF. The CDR3 bases are TGTGCCAGCAGTTCACCGAATCTGGCTGGAACCCCCTACTATGGCTACACCTTC.

V usage is TRBV28 and J usage is TRBJ1-4; 8 nucleotides match TRBD1. The junction had 10 bases not matched to a gene; V was cut back by 2 bases and J by 8 bases. The CDR3 is made up of 16 amino acids. Looked up from germline, CDR1 is MDHEN and CDR2 is SYDVKM. CDR3 DNA: TGTGCCAGCAGTTTACCGCAGGGGGCCCCGCAGGAAAAACTGTTTTTT. This codes for CASSLPQGAPQEKLFF.

The chain links TRBV28 to TRBJ1-2; possible D gene TRBD1, 5 bases. The CDR3 sequence is 15 residues long. V lost 2 bases to trimming and J lost 4 bases, with 14 bases between them. Germline CDR1 MDHEN, CDR2 SYDVKM. CDR3 loop: CASSLGGDTLYGYTF. Here the CDR3 DNA reads TGTGCCAGCAGTTTAGGAGGGGATACCCTCTATGGCTACACCTTC.

This clonotype was observed a few times. V and J are TRBV7-2 and TRBJ2-1; TRBD2 aligns across 10 bases. Germline V gives CDR1 SGHTA, CDR2 FQGNSA. The CDR3 covers 15 residues. V was clipped by 0 bases and J by 8 bases; unmatched bases: 4. Here the CDR3 DNA reads TGTGCCAGCAGCTTAGCGGGGACTAGCGTTTATGAGCAGTTCTTC. It specifies CASSLAGTSVYEQFF.

CDR3 in DNA: TGCGCCAGCCGCCTCGGGACAGGGGGTAATGAGCAGTTCTTC. It translates to CASRLGTGGNEQFF. This chain uses TRBV5-1 with TRBJ2-1; 11 bases agree with TRBD1. The V and J ends lost 7 bases and 7 bases, in that order; junction bases with no gene match: 7. CDR3 length: 14 amino acids. CDR1 is SGHRS, CDR2 YFSETQ, per germline.

This clonotype occurred a few times. The chain carries TRBV4-2 and TRBJ2-1; 7 bases fit TRBD2. The length of the CDR3 is 13 residues. Germline assignment: CDR1 LGHNA and CDR2 YNFKEQ. V lost 2 bases and J lost 5; bases outside the gene matches: 0. For the CDR3, the DNA is TGTGCCAGCAGCCAACGGGAGGACAATGAGCAGTTCTTC. Amino acids: CASSQREDNEQFF.

In its sample, this clonotype was seen once. The V call is TRBV5-5, the J call TRBJ2-5, with 13 bases identical to TRBD2. The CDR3 is 17 amino acids. The germline V gene has CDR1 SGHKS and CDR2 YYEKEE (reference sequence). V was clipped by 4 bases and J by 11 bases; unmatched bases: 17. The CDR3 sequence is CASSPWTSGSSAGEQYF. In nucleotides, the CDR3 is TGTGCCAGCAGCCCCTGGACTAGCGGGAGTTCCGCGGGGGAGCAGTACTTC.

The chain has TRBV4-3 and TRBJ1-1; D is unclear. The V and J ends lost 0 bases and 3 bases respectively, with 5 bases between them. The CDR3 spans 13 residues. Germline V gene lookup returns CDR1 LGHNA and CDR2 YSLEER. The CDR3 region is CASSQELYTEAFF. CDR3 DNA sequence: TGCGCCAGCAGCCAAGAACTATACACTGAAGCTTTCTTT.

This rearrangement joins TRBV27 to TRBJ2-6, with D unclear. The CDR3 runs 19 residues. V dropped 6 bases and J dropped 0 bases, with 21 bases sitting between them. The V gene's germline CDR1 is MNHEY and CDR2 SMNVEV (reference sequence). This chain's CDR3 is CASSSRIAGAGSGANVLTF. CDR3 sequence (DNA): TGTGCCAGCAGCTCTCGTATAGCCGGCGCAGGCTCTGGGGCCAACGTCCTGACTTTC.

This clonotype occurred a few times. This CDR3 is CASSIPQGVGETQYF. The CDR3, as DNA: TGTGCCAGCAGTATACCACAGGGGGTCGGAGAGACCCAGTACTTC. The chain couples TRBV28 to TRBJ2-5, with TRBD1 matching over 8 bases. Trimming at V came to 5 bases and at J to 4 bases, leaving 9 bases not matched to a gene. The CDR3 extends over 15 amino acids. CDR1 is MDHEN and CDR2 is SYDVKM in the germline V gene.

The rearrangement links TRBV10-3 to TRBJ1-2; 7 positions agree with TRBD1. The CDR3 covers 17 residues. In germline, CDR1 is ENHRY, CDR2 SYGVKD. Trimming cost V 4 bases and J 8 bases; bases outside gene matches: 19. Here the CDR3 reads CAISGGLFEQGVWGYTF. The DNA for the CDR3 is TGTGCCATCAGTGGCGGACTGTTCGAGCAGGGGGTGTGGGGCTACACCTTC.

This chain links TRBV7-2 with TRBJ2-7; unclear D gene. Germline CDR1 SGHTA, CDR2 FQGNSA. This CDR3 contains 12 residues. The germline V and J ends were trimmed by 2 bases and 6 bases, with 8 bases remaining between them. The CDR3 DNA is TGTGCCAGCAGCTTACTGATTAGCGAGCAGTACTTC. It is translated as CASSLLISEQYF.

This clonotype was observed a few times. The V call is TRBV4-1, the J call TRBJ1-5; 7 bases agree with TRBD1. This CDR3 region has 15 residues. In germline, CDR1 is MGHRA, CDR2 YSYEKL. With V trimmed by 3 bases and J by 4 bases, 6 bases remained unmatched. CDR3 residues: CASSHGDSRNQPQHF. The CDR3 nucleotides read TGCGCCAGCAGCCATGGGGACAGCCGAAATCAGCCCCAGCATTTT.

The rearrangement uses TRBV7-3 and TRBJ2-3; 9 bases align to TRBD1. Germline trimming cut 5 bases from V and 4 bases from J; bases unmatched to any gene: 7. The CDR3 covers 15 residues. Germline V lookup: CDR1 SGHTA, CDR2 FQGTGA. CDR3 bases: TGTGCCAGCAGCATAGACAGGGGGTCGGCAGATACGCAGTATTTT. Its protein product is CASSIDRGSADTQYF. The whole variable domain, remainder taken from reference TRBV7-3 and TRBJ2-3, is GAGVSQTPSNKVTEKGKYVELRCDPISGHTALYWYRQSLGQGPEFLIYFQGTGAADDSGLPNDRFFAVRPEGSVSTLKIQRTERGDSAVYLCASSIDRGSADTQYFGPGTRLTVL.

The genes are TRBV4-1 and TRBJ1-1; D perhaps matches TRBD1 (6 bases). There are 13 residues in the CDR3. V dropped 1 base and J dropped 8 bases, with 11 bases sitting between them. CDR1 and CDR2 (germline): MGHRA, YSYEKL. The CDR3 coding sequence is TGCGCCAGCAGCCAAGGGGCAGGACAGGAAGCTTTCTTT. It codes for CASSQGAGQEAFF.

The genes are TRBV6-1 and TRBJ1-2; 9 bases fit TRBD1. The J segment lost 7 bases and the V segment lost 5 bases, leaving 17 bases of the junction unmatched. The CDR3 runs to 17 residues. CDR1 is MNHNS, CDR2 SASEGT, per germline. The CDR3 loop is CASSRYGSTGGASGYTF. CDR3 bases: TGTGCCAGCAGTCGTTACGGGTCCACAGGGGGCGCGTCTGGCTACACCTTC.

V and J are TRBV10-3 and TRBJ2-3; 7 bases fit TRBD2. V shed 10 bases and J 5 bases; nucleotides not matched to a gene: 6. Germline V gene sequence: CDR1 ENHRY, CDR2 SYGVKD. The CDR3 loop spans 12 amino acids. The CDR3 region has the DNA TGTGCCAGCTCCCGGGAGGAAGATACGCAGTATTTT. Protein product: CASSREEDTQYF.

V is TRBV11-3 and J is TRBJ2-3; 9 bases align to TRBD2. From germline, CDR1 is SGHNT and CDR2 YENEEA. This CDR3 has 12 residues. The trim removed 5 bases at V and 11 bases at J, leaving 5 bases unmatched. Written as DNA, the CDR3 is TGTGCCAGCAGCCCCCCAGCGGGAGGGCAGTATTTT. Translation gives CASSPPAGGQYF. Drawing the rest from reference TRBV11-3 and TRBJ2-3, the complete variable domain is EAGVVQSPRYKIIEKKQPVAFWCNPISGHNTLYWYLQNLGQGPELLIRYENEEAVDDSQLPKDRFSAERLKGVDSTLKIQPAELGDSAVYLCASSPPAGGQYFGPGTRLTVL.

Only a few counts were recorded for this clonotype. The chain recombines TRBV7-3 with TRBJ2-3; TRBD1 or TRBD2 may be the D gene (5 bases each). This CDR3 is built from 15 residues. Per germline, CDR1 SGHTA and CDR2 FQGTGA. Trimming cost V 5 bases and J 2 bases, with 14 bases left between them. The CDR3 DNA follows: TGTGCCAGCAGCATCTTGGGGGTGAACACAGATACGCAGTATTTT. This translates into CASSILGVNTDTQYF. Full variable domain (outside the CDR3, taken from reference TRBV7-3 and TRBJ2-3): GAGVSQTPSNKVTEKGKYVELRCDPISGHTALYWYRQSLGQGPEFLIYFQGTGAADDSGLPNDRFFAVRPEGSVSTLKIQRTERGDSAVYLCASSILGVNTDTQYFGPGTRLTVL.

The CDR3 sequence is CSAPGTSAEQFF. The CDR3 nucleotides are TGCAGTGCTCCCGGGACTAGCGCAGAGCAGTTCTTC. The genes are TRBV20-1 and TRBJ2-1, with 10 nucleotides matching TRBD2. CDR3 size: 12 residues. CDR1 and CDR2 (germline): DFQATT, SNEGSKA (reference sequence). Unmatched junction bases numbered 5, after V lost 5 bases and J lost 10 bases.

The chain carries TRBV11-3 and TRBJ1-4; D is possibly TRBD1 (5 bases). V was clipped by 5 bases and J by 0 bases, with 13 bases between them. This CDR3 region has 16 residues. Germline V gene sequence: CDR1 SGHNT, CDR2 YENEEA. The CDR3 loop reads CASSPRDGATNEKLFF. The CDR3 coding sequence is TGTGCCAGCAGCCCCCGGGACGGAGCAACTAATGAAAAACTGTTTTTT.

The chain carries TRBV6-6 and TRBJ2-4; 7 bases match TRBD1. The J call may be incorrect, as the DNA end agrees better with TRBJ2-7. Germline V gene sequence: CDR1 MNHNY, CDR2 SVGAGI (reference sequence). CDR3 size: 15 residues. This CDR3 reads CASSKPGTALYEQYF. The CDR3 coding sequence is TGTGCCAGCAGTAAACCCGGGACAGCCCTCTACGAGCAGTACTTC.

This chain uses TRBV3-1 with TRBJ2-7; D possibly corresponds to TRBD2 (6 bases). The end of the DNA fits TRBJ2-5 better, so the J call may be wrong. This CDR3 spans 11 amino acids. CDR1 and CDR2 from the germline V gene are LGHDT and YNNKEL (reference sequence). The CDR3 DNA sequence: TGTGCCAGCAGTCGGGAGCAGACCCAGTACTTC. It yields the protein CASSREQTQYF.

The J gene is TRBJ2-1, the V gene TRBV6-1, with TRBD1 matching 11 bases. V lost 5 bases, J lost 8 bases, and 8 bases stayed unmatched. CDR3 length: 15 residues. Germline CDR1 reads MNHNS; CDR2 reads SASEGT. The CDR3 region is CASSSGTGGLHEQFF. As DNA, the CDR3 is TGTGCCAGCAGTTCCGGGACAGGGGGTTTACATGAGCAGTTCTTC.

The gene calls are TRBV3-1 and TRBJ2-2; D gene ambiguous. CDR1 and CDR2 (germline): LGHDT, YNNKEL (reference sequence). Trimming stripped 0 bases from V and 7 bases from J, with 9 bases between. The CDR3 is 14 residues long. The CDR3 DNA reads TGTGCCAGCAGCCAAGATAGGGCTTTCGGGGAGCTGTTTTTT. Its protein is CASSQDRAFGELFF.

The rearrangement links TRBV7-9 to TRBJ1-1; 10 bases map to TRBD1. This CDR3 is built from 15 residues. The germline gives CDR1 SEHNR, CDR2 FQNEAQ (reference sequence). Losses at the gene ends were 3 bases for V and 1 base for J; bases not matched to a gene: 2. The CDR3 nucleotides are TGTGCCAGCAGCTTTCGGACAGGGGGGAACACTGAAGCTTTCTTT. Translating gives CASSFRTGGNTEAFF.